This T cell receptor (beta chain) came from a study of blood T cell repertoires in COVID-19. Overall study context: From the United States, Italy and Spain came samples of acute and convalescent COVID-19. Sample material is recorded as cDNA or gDNA derived from T cells, B-cell-depleted T cells, or PBMCs.

CDR1 and CDR2 from the germline V gene are SGHDN and FVKESK. Trimming removed 1 base from V and 0 bases from J, with 7 bases in between. CDR3 length equals 15 residues. Authors' data handling: Cell counts per sample came from amplifying reference gene primers. Clones were read by immunoSEQ multiplex PCR, and TCRdb kept only the in-frame ones, dropping some. That table gives V, J and clone size, and the DNA gave D and trimming. The table lists roughly 15,000 clones, over 70% of them singletons. The rearrangement uses TRBV14 and TRBJ1-3; D not resolved. Sequencing was done on a sample of peripheral blood. This TCR was sampled from a man in his 60s with acute or convalescent COVID-19. DNA of the CDR3: TGTGCCAGCAGCCAAGGACAAATCTCTGGAAACACCATATATTTT. Translated: CASSQGQISGNTIYF. The full variable domain, in which reference TRBV14 and TRBJ1-3 provide the parts outside the CDR3, is EAGVTQFPSHSVIEKGQTVTLRCDPISGHDNLYWYRRVMGKEIKFLLHFVKESKQDESGMPNNRFLAERTGGTYSTLKVQPAELEDSGVYFCASSQGQISGNTIYFGEGSWLTVV.